This T cell receptor (beta chain) was recovered during a study of blood T cell repertoires in COVID-19. The overall study: Samples representing acute and convalescent COVID-19 were sourced from the United States, Italy and Spain.

Repertoires were generated with immunoSEQ multiplex PCR, while TCRdb's copy carries only in-frame clones and drops some. Of approximately 220,000 clones detected, around 84% appear once; the ten largest clones hold 4.4%. The V and J ends lost 5 bases and 0 bases respectively, with 13 bases between them. CDR3 length: 16 amino acids. Germline V gene sequence: CDR1 KGHSH, CDR2 LQKENI. The receptor comes from a man between 50 and 59 years old with acute or convalescent COVID-19. The V call is TRBV18, the J call TRBJ2-2; D perhaps matches TRBD1 (6 bases). Sequenced material: peripheral blood. CDR3 region: CASSTGQFANTGELFF. CDR3 nucleotide sequence: TGTGCCAGCTCAACCGGACAGTTCGCGAACACCGGGGAGCTGTTTTTT.